This T cell receptor beta chain emerged from a study of blood T cell repertoires in COVID-19. Study-wide background: Donors in the United States, Italy and Spain gave samples during acute or convalescent COVID-19.

CDR1 and CDR2 from the germline V gene are SGHVS and FNYEAQ. Losses at the gene ends were 4 bases for V and 2 bases for J; bases not matched to a gene: 3. The CDR3 contains 15 residues. Libraries were prepared by immunoSEQ multiplex PCR; TCRdb keeps only in-frame clonotypes and omits some of them. The sample contains 150,000 to 200,000 clones, around 80% of which appear only once. The material sequenced was peripheral blood. This clonotype was obtained from an elderly woman with active or convalescent COVID-19. The chain links TRBV7-6 to TRBJ2-1; 9 bases fit TRBD2. For the CDR3, the DNA is TGTGCCAGCAGCTCCTCTAGCGGGGCCTACAATGAGCAGTTCTTC. Amino acid sequence: CASSSSSGAYNEQFF.